This T cell receptor beta chain was identified during a study of CD8+CD57+ T cells in acquired aplastic anemia. The overall study: The study obtained an average of around 3.4 ug of DNA from sorted CD4+ and CD8+ cells. An average of roughly 11 million reads for CD4+ cells was obtained from healthy donors.

Genomic DNA served as template for TCR beta VDJ and CDR3 profiling. TCRdb itself ran the reads through MiXCR, one entry per CDR3 protein. The sample lists tens of thousands of distinct CDR3 sequences; approximately 71% were seen once. This CDR3 is built from 15 residues. V lost 5 bases, J lost 1 base, and 12 bases lay in between. Germline V CDR1 and CDR2: SNHLY, FYNNEI. About this clonotype itself: The target antigen is unknown.

General observations from the study: The number of CD8+ CDR3 sequences shared by patients and controls was twenty-nine.

This chain uses TRBV2 with TRBJ1-5; D is ambiguous. This clonotype was obtained from a human donor in good health, serving as a control. Sequenced input: sorted CD4+, CD8+, or CD8+CD57+ T cells (not recorded which) from PBMCs. The DNA for the CDR3 is TGTGCCAGCAGTTATAAGGGAGGGAGCAATCAGCCCCAGCATTTT. Residues: CASSYKGGSNQPQHF.